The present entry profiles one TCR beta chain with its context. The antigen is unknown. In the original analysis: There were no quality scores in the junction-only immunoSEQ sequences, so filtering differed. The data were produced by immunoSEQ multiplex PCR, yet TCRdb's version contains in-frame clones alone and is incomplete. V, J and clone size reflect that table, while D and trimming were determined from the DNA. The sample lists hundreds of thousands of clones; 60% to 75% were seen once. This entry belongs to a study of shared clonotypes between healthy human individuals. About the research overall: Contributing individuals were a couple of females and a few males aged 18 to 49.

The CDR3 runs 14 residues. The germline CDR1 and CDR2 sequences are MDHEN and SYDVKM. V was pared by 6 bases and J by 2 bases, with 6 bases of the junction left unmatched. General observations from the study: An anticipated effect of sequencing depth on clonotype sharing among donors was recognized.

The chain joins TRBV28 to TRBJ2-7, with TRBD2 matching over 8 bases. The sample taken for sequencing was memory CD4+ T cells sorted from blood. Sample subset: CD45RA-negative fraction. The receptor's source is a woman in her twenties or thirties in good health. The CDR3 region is CASRLGGDTYEQYF. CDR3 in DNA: TGTGCCAGCAGACTCGGGGGGGACACCTACGAGCAGTACTTC.